The present TCR beta chain was sequenced within a study of blood T cells in healthy people across ages. Sample-barcoded 5' priming and a J-beta primer mix drove a second PCR of 7 to 11 cycles. TCRdb re-derived calls from the 5' RACE reads in MiXCR, one entry per CDR3 protein. Among about 1.7 million distinct CDR3 sequences listed, under 30% were seen once. This clonotype showed up just a few times. Given a much more abundant clone one base away, this may be a read error. Peripheral blood, about 9.4 milliliters per donor, was collected. This CDR3 region has 14 residues. V was clipped by 4 bases and J by 5 bases; unmatched bases: 5. Looked up from germline, CDR1 is SGHAT and CDR2 is FQNNGV.

The chain joins TRBV11-2 to TRBJ2-1, with 7 bases aligning to TRBD1. Material: blood. The TCR comes from a woman under 40 in good health. CDR3 DNA: TGTGCCAGCAGCTGCCGACAGGGCCACAATGAGCAGTTCTTC. Protein: CASSCRQGHNEQFF.